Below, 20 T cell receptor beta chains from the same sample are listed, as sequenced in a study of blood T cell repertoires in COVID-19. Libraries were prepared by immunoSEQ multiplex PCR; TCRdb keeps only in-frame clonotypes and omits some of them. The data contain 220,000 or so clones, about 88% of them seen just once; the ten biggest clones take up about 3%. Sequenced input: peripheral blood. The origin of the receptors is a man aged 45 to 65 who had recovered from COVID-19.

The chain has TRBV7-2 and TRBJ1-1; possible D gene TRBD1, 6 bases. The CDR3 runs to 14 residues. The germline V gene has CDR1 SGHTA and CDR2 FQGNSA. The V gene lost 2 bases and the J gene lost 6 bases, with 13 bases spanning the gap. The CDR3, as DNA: TGTGCCAGCAGCTTAAAGGGGGGGTTAGCTGAAGCTTTCTTT. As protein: CASSLKGGLAEAFF.

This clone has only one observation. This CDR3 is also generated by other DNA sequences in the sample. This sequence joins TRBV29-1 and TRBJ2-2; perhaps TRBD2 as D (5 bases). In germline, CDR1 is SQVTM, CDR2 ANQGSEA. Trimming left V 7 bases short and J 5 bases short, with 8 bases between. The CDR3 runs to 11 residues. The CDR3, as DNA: TGCAGCGCCCGAGGGACCGGGGAGCTGTTTTTT. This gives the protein CSARGTGELFF.

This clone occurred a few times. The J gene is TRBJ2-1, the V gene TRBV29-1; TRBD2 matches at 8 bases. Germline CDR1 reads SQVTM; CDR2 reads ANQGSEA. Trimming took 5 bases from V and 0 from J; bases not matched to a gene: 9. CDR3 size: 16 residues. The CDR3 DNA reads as TGCAGCGTTAGCGGGAGTTTAGTCCTCTCCTACAATGAGCAGTTCTTC. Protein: CSVSGSLVLSYNEQFF.

The CDR3 protein is CASSEEEALWSYGYTF. The CDR3 region has the DNA TGTGCCAGCAGTGAAGAAGAGGCGCTATGGTCCTATGGCTACACCTTC. J is TRBJ1-2 and V is TRBV2; D ambiguous. CDR3 length: 16 amino acids. V lost 1 base and J lost 4, with 16 bases in between. CDR1 and CDR2 (germline): SNHLY, FYNNEI. Full variable domain (missing parts from reference TRBV2 and TRBJ1-2): EPEVTQTPSHQVTQMGQEVILRCVPISNHLYFYWYRQILGQKVEFLVSFYNNEISEKSEIFDDQFSVERPDGSNFTLKIRSTKLEDSAMYFCASSEEEALWSYGYTFGSGTRLTVV.

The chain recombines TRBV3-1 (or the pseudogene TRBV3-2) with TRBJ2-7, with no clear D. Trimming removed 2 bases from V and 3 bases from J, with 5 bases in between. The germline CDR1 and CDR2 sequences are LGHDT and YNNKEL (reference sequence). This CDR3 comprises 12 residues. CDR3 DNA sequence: TGTGCCAGCAGCCAAATCAGCTACGAGCAGTACTTC. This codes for CASSQISYEQYF.

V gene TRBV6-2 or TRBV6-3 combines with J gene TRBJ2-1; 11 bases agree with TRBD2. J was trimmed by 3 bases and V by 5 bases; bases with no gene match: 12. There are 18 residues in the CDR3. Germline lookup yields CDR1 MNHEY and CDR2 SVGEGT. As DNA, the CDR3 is TGTGCCAGCAGTCGCCAGACTAGCGGGAAAGCAGACTACAATGAGCAGTTCTTC. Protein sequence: CASSRQTSGKADYNEQFF.

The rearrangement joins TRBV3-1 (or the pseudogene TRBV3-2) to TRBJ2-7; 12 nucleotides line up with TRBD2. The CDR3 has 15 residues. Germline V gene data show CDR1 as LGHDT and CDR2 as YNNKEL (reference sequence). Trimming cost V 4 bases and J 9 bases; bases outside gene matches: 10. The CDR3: CASSRSTSGSGGQYF. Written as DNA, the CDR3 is TGTGCCAGCAGCCGCTCGACTAGCGGGAGCGGGGGGCAGTACTTC.

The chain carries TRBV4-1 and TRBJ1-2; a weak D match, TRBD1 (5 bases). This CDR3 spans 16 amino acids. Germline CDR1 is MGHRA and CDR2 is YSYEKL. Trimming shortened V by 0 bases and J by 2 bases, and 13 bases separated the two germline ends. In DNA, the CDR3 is TGCGCCAGCAGCCAAGAAAGGGACTCAAGCAACTATGGCTACACCTTC. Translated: CASSQERDSSNYGYTF.

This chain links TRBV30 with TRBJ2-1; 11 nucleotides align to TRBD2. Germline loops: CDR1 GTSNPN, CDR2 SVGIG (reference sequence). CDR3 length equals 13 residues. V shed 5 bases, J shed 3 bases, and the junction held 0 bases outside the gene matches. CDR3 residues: CAWGTSGYNEQFF. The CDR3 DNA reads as TGTGCCTGGGGGACTAGCGGCTACAATGAGCAGTTCTTC.

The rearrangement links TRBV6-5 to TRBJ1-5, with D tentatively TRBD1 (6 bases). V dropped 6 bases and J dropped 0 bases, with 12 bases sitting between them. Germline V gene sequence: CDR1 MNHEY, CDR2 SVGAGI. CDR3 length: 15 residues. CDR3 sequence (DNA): TGTGCCAGCAGATACGACAGGAGTAGCAATCAGCCCCAGCATTTT. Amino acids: CASRYDRSSNQPQHF.

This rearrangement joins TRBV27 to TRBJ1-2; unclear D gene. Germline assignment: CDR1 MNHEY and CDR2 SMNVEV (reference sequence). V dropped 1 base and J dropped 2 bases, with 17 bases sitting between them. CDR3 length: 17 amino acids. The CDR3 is CASSLFSTRASNYGYTF. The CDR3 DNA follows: TGTGCCAGCAGTTTATTCTCAACGCGGGCGTCCAACTATGGCTACACCTTC.

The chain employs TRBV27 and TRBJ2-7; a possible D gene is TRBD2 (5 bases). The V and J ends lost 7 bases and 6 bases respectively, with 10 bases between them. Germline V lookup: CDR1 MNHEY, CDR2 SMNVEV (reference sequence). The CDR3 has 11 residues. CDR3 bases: TGTGCCAGCAAAACTGCGGGCGAGCAGTACTTC. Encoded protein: CASKTAGEQYF.

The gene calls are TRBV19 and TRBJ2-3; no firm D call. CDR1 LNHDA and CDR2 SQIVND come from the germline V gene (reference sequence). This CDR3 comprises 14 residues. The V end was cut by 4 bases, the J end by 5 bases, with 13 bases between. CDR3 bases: TGTGCCAGTAGTAGAGGCTCCCTAAGAGATACGCAGTATTTT. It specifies CASSRGSLRDTQYF.

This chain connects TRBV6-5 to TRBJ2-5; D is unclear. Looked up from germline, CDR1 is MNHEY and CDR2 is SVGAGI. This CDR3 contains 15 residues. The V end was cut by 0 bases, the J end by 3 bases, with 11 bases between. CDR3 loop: CASSYSFGVEETQYF. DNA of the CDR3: TGTGCCAGCAGTTACTCGTTCGGAGTGGAAGAGACCCAGTACTTC.

CDR3 loop: CASSPTSGRALYEQFF. DNA of the CDR3: TGTGCCAGCAGTCCGACTAGCGGGAGGGCCTTATATGAGCAGTTCTTC. The V gene is TRBV27, the J gene TRBJ2-1; TRBD2 matches at 14 bases. V lost 5 bases, J lost 8 bases, and 8 bases stayed unmatched. The CDR3 extends over 16 amino acids. Germline-derived CDR1 and CDR2 are MNHEY and SMNVEV (reference sequence).

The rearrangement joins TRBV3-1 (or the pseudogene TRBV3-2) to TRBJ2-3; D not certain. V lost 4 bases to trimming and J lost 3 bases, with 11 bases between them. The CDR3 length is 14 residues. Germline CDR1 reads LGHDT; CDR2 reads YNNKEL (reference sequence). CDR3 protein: CASSPRPGTDTQYF. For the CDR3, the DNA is TGTGCCAGCAGCCCGAGGCCCGGGACAGATACGCAGTATTTT.

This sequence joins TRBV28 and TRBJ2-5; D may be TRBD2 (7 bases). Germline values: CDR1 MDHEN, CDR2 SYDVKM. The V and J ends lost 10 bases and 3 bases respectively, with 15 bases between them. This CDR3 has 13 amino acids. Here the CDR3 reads CATGEGGKETQYF. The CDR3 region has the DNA TGTGCCACCGGGGAGGGGGGAAAAGAGACCCAGTACTTC.

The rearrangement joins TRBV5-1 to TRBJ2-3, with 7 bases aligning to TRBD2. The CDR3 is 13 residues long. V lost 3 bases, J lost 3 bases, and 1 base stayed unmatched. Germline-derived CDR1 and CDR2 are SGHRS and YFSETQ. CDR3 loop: CASSSRETDTQYF. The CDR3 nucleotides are TGCGCCAGCAGCTCGCGGGAGACAGATACGCAGTATTTT.

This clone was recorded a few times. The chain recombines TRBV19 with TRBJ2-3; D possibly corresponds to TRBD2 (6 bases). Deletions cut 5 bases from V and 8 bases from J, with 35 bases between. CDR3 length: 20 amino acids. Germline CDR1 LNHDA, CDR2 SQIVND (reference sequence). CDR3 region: CASSGRGGARPGALGGTQYF. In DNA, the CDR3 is TGTGCCAGTAGTGGAAGAGGAGGAGCCCGCCCTGGGGCGCTCGGGGGTACGCAGTATTTT.

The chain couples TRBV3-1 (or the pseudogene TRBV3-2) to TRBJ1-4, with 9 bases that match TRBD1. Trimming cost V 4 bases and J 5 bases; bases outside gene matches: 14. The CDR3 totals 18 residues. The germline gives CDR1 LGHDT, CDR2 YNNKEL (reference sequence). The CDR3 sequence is CASSPRRTGVEYNEKLFF. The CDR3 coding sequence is TGTGCCAGCAGCCCGCGTAGGACAGGGGTAGAATACAATGAAAAACTGTTTTTT.